The rows below give T cell receptor beta chains drawn from one sample of a study of persistence of HIV-infected CD4 T cells. The antigens for these receptors are not known. The protocol was immunoSEQ multiplex PCR, while the TCRdb copy is restricted to in-frame clones and leaves out a portion. The table has about 37,000 clones, approximately 88% seen once. This specimen consisted of CD4+ T cells sorted from PBMCs after roughly 18-hour stimulation, obtained from a patient who received antiretroviral therapy. These receptors all stem from an adult man with HIV who was CMV-seropositive. Both conserved end residues are part of each CDR3. A D gene is named only where the DNA matches it firmly. Some rows have no size entry. The others give once, few or many, or a class for an expanded clone.

length,D,J,size,V,CDR3,DNA
13,NA,TRBJ2-5,NA,TRBV2,CASSEARLETQYF,TGTGCCAGCAGTGAAGCCAGGTTGGAGACCCAGTACTTC
15,TRBD1,TRBJ1-1,NA,TRBV5-4,CASSLGDRANTEAFF,TGTGCCAGCAGCTTGGGTGACAGGGCGAACACTGAAGCTTTCTTT
14,NA,TRBJ2-7,NA,TRBV7-2,CASSLGFGSYEQYF,TGTGCCAGCAGCTTAGGATTCGGATCCTACGAGCAGTACTTC
16,NA,TRBJ2-3,NA,TRBV7-2,CASSLRQGGSTDTQYF,TGTGCCAGCAGCTTAAGACAGGGAGGGAGTACAGATACGCAGTATTTT
14,NA,TRBJ2-7,NA,TRBV30,CAWSVSPRAWEQYF,TGTGCCTGGAGTGTAAGCCCAAGGGCCTGGGAGCAGTACTTC
14,NA,TRBJ1-3,NA,TRBV30,CAWSVQGSGNTIYF,TGTGCCTGGAGTGTCCAGGGGTCTGGAAACACCATATATTTT
15,NA,TRBJ1-4,NA,TRBV18,CASSPLPGIDEKLFF,TGTGCCAGCTCACCATTACCAGGGATCGATGAAAAACTGTTTTTT
16,NA,TRBJ1-3,NA,TRBV7-2,CASSTKGGFSGNTIYF,TGTGCCAGCAGTACAAAAGGGGGATTCTCTGGAAACACCATATATTTT
14,NA,TRBJ2-7,NA,TRBV5-6,CASRPLTGEGEQYF,TGTGCCAGCAGGCCTCTGACAGGGGAGGGCGAGCAGTACTTC
15,TRBD1,TRBJ1-6,NA,TRBV30,CAWSVRRGTDSPLHF,TGTGCCTGGAGTGTTCGCAGGGGGACGGATTCACCCCTCCACTTT
17,TRBD1,TRBJ1-2,once,TRBV28,CASSLFSRQGLDYGYTF,TGTGCCAGCAGTTTATTCAGCCGACAGGGATTAGACTATGGCTACACCTTC
13,NA,TRBJ2-4,NA,TRBV3-1/TRBV3-2,CASSQDRLNIQYF,TGTGCCAGCAGCCAGGACAGATTAAACATTCAGTACTTC
12,NA,TRBJ1-2,NA,TRBV24-1,CATSDFVDGYTF,TGTGCCACCAGTGATTTTGTGGACGGCTACACCTTC
14,NA,TRBJ2-7,NA,TRBV2,CASNRQGGSYEQYF,TGTGCCAGCAACCGGCAGGGAGGCTCCTACGAGCAGTACTTC
17,NA,TRBJ1-6,NA,TRBV5-1,CASSFNRDGTYNSPLHF,TGCGCCAGCAGTTTTAATCGGGACGGAACTTATAATTCACCCCTCCACTTT
15,NA,TRBJ2-7,NA,TRBV2,CASSEEATNSYEQYF,TGTGCCAGCAGTGAAGAAGCGACAAACTCCTACGAGCAGTACTTC
17,NA,TRBJ2-3,NA,TRBV3-1/TRBV3-2,CASSQDLAGTSTDTQYF,TGTGCCAGCAGCCAAGATCTGGCGGGCACTAGCACAGATACGCAGTATTTT
14,NA,TRBJ2-2,NA,TRBV19,CASSIARFPGELFF,TGTGCCAGTAGTATAGCTCGGTTTCCGGGGGAGCTGTTTTTT
12,NA,TRBJ2-2,once,TRBV15,CATGTLTGELFF,TGTGCCACCGGTACCCTGACCGGGGAGCTGTTTTTT
15,NA,TRBJ2-5,NA,TRBV4-1,CASSQARRGGETQYF,TGCGCCAGCAGCCAAGCGCGGCGAGGAGGGGAGACCCAGTACTTC
15,TRBD1,TRBJ1-5,NA,TRBV5-6,CASSLLTGVNQPQHF,TGTGCCAGCAGCTTACTGACAGGGGTCAATCAGCCCCAGCATTTT
14,NA,TRBJ1-3,once,TRBV4-1,CASSQGSSGNTIYF,TGCGCCAGCAGCCAAGGGTCCTCTGGAAACACCATATATTTT
13,TRBD1,TRBJ1-2,NA,TRBV6-5,CATPGQGNVGYTF,TGTGCCACCCCGGGACAGGGGAACGTTGGCTACACCTTC
14,NA,TRBJ1-4,NA,TRBV19,CASRRTHQNEKLFF,TGTGCCAGTAGGAGGACACACCAAAATGAAAAACTGTTTTTT
17,NA,TRBJ2-3,NA,TRBV21-1,CASSTGLHPRPTDTQYF,TGTGCCAGCAGCACGGGACTTCACCCACGCCCCACAGATACGCAGTATTTT
14,TRBD1,TRBJ1-5,NA,TRBV6-5,CASSTTGGGQPQHF,TGTGCCAGCAGTACTACAGGGGGCGGTCAGCCCCAGCATTTT
16,TRBD1,TRBJ2-5,few,TRBV29-1,CSVEDQGTGGWETQYF,TGCAGCGTTGAAGATCAAGGGACAGGGGGCTGGGAGACCCAGTACTTC
17,NA,TRBJ1-6,NA,TRBV7-5,CARIYCLRDTYNSPLHF,TGTGCCAGAATTTATTGCCTCCGGGACACGTATAATTCACCCCTCCACTTT
14,NA,TRBJ1-2,NA,TRBV15,CATSRGGQVDGYTF,TGTGCCACCAGCAGAGGAGGGCAGGTGGATGGCTACACCTTC
15,NA,TRBJ2-5,NA,TRBV11-1,CASSLEGGPAETQYF,TGTGCCAGCAGCTTAGAGGGGGGGCCCGCAGAGACCCAGTACTTC
15,NA,TRBJ1-2,NA,TRBV28,CASSLPTDGVRSYTF,TGTGCCAGCAGTTTACCTACGGACGGCGTTCGTAGCTACACCTTC
16,TRBD1,TRBJ1-6,NA,TRBV5-4,CASSATGTGFGMTLHF,TGTGCCAGCAGCGCCACCGGGACAGGCTTTGGAATGACTCTCCACTTT
12,NA,TRBJ2-7,NA,TRBV6-5,CASTHETGQQYF,TGTGCCAGCACCCACGAAACGGGGCAACAGTACTTC
16,TRBD1,TRBJ1-4,NA,TRBV5-4,CASSPTTGAGGEKLFF,TGTGCCAGCAGCCCTACGACAGGGGCTGGGGGGGAAAAACTGTTTTTT
18,TRBD2,TRBJ2-2,NA,TRBV11-3,CASSLNRVAGSNTGELFF,TGTGCCAGCAGCTTAAATAGGGTAGCGGGATCTAACACCGGGGAGCTGTTTTTT
22,TRBD2,TRBJ2-7,NA,TRBV30,CAWSVLGIREGTSGGSSYEQYF,TGTGCCTGGAGTGTGTTGGGCATCAGGGAGGGGACTAGCGGGGGCAGCTCCTACGAGCAGTACTTC
14,TRBD2,TRBJ2-2,NA,TRBV6-5,CATRTSGRSGELFF,TGTGCCACTCGGACTAGCGGGAGGTCCGGGGAGCTGTTTTTT
15,NA,TRBJ2-1,NA,TRBV21-1,CASSSNGLADNEQFF,TGTGCCAGCAGCTCAAACGGACTAGCGGACAATGAGCAGTTCTTC
14,NA,TRBJ2-1,NA,TRBV6-5,CASRPPSSYNEQFF,TGTGCCAGCAGACCCCCGAGCTCCTACAATGAGCAGTTCTTC
15,NA,TRBJ1-1,few,TRBV12-2,CASRLAGRPNTEAFF,TGTGCAAGTCGCTTAGCGGGGCGCCCGAACACTGAAGCTTTCTTT
14,NA,TRBJ1-1,NA,TRBV7-6,CASSPGGLSTEAFF,TGTGCCAGCAGCCCGGGAGGGTTGAGCACTGAAGCTTTCTTT
16,TRBD2,TRBJ2-5,NA,TRBV30,CAWSYPRTSGSKTQYF,TGTGCCTGGAGTTACCCCCGGACTAGCGGGAGTAAGACCCAGTACTTC
13,NA,TRBJ2-3,NA,TRBV24-1,CATSGTGPGTQYF,TGTGCCACCAGTGGGACCGGCCCCGGGACTCAGTATTTT
18,TRBD2,TRBJ2-7,NA,TRBV14,CASSQVSGRLKMGREQYF,TGTGCCAGCAGCCAAGTTAGCGGGAGACTAAAAATGGGTCGCGAGCAGTACTTC
14,NA,TRBJ1-6,once,TRBV11-2,CASTRRGDNSPLHF,TGTGCCAGCACCCGACGTGGGGATAATTCACCCCTCCACTTT
11,NA,TRBJ1-2,NA,TRBV19,CASAQGRGYTF,TGTGCCAGTGCCCAGGGACGTGGCTACACCTTC
15,NA,TRBJ2-7,NA,TRBV18,CASSLLGVGRYEQYF,TGTGCCAGCTCCCTCTTGGGGGTTGGTCGATACGAGCAGTACTTC
10,NA,TRBJ1-2,NA,TRBV20-1,CRMGSYGYTF,TGCAGAATGGGAAGCTATGGCTACACCTTC
19,TRBD1,TRBJ2-5,NA,TRBV13,CASSPNRGQVEAITGTQYF,TGTGCCAGCAGTCCAAATAGGGGACAGGTGGAGGCGATTACAGGGACCCAGTACTTC
15,NA,TRBJ2-3,NA,TRBV30,CAWKKRGVSTDTQYF,TGTGCCTGGAAGAAAAGGGGGGTCAGCACAGATACGCAGTATTTT
16,NA,TRBJ1-5,NA,TRBV19,CASRNREGVGNQPQHF,TGTGCCAGTAGGAATAGAGAAGGGGTCGGAAATCAGCCCCAGCATTTT
13,NA,TRBJ1-1,NA,TRBV7-8,CASALGGVTEAFF,TGTGCCAGCGCCTTAGGAGGGGTCACTGAAGCTTTCTTT
14,NA,TRBJ1-1,NA,TRBV3-1/TRBV3-2,CASINQGSNTEAFF,TGTGCCAGCATAAACCAGGGATCGAACACTGAAGCTTTCTTT
15,TRBD1,TRBJ2-1,NA,TRBV6-5,CASSKDRGSYNEQFF,TGTGCCAGCAGCAAAGACAGGGGTTCCTACAATGAGCAGTTCTTC
14,NA,TRBJ2-7,NA,TRBV4-1,CASSQVPNVYEQYF,TGCGCCAGCAGCCAAGTTCCCAATGTCTACGAGCAGTACTTC
14,TRBD1,TRBJ2-5,NA,TRBV2,CASRLQGGQETQYF,TGTGCCAGCAGATTACAGGGGGGCCAAGAGACCCAGTACTTC
16,NA,TRBJ1-5,NA,TRBV7-5,CARSFKWGGPGQPQHF,TGTGCCAGAAGCTTTAAGTGGGGGGGGCCGGGGCAGCCCCAGCATTTT
15,NA,TRBJ1-1,NA,TRBV5-1,CASSLGDLIYTEAFF,TGCGCCAGCAGCTTGGGTGACCTAATTTACACTGAAGCTTTCTTT
15,TRBD1,TRBJ2-2,NA,TRBV24-1,CATSDPGQGAGELFF,TGTGCCACCAGTGATCCGGGACAGGGGGCCGGGGAGCTGTTTTTT
12,NA,TRBJ1-4,NA,TRBV20-1,CSASGGREKLFF,TGCAGTGCTAGTGGAGGGAGAGAAAAACTGTTTTTT